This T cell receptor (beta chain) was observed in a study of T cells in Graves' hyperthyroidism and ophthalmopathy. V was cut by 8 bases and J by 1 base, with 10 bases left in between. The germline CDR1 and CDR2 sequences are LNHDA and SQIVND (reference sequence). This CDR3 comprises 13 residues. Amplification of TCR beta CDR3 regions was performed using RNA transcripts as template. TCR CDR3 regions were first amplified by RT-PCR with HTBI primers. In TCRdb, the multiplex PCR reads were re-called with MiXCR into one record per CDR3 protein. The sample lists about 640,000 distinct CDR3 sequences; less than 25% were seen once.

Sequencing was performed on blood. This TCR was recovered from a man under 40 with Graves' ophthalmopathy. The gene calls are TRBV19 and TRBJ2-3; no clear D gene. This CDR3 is CASRLVGTDTQYF. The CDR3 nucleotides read TGTGCCAGTCGATTAGTCGGCACAGATACGCAGTATTTT.